This T cell receptor (beta chain) was sequenced for a study of Graves' ophthalmopathy and Graves' hyperthyroidism. The authors amplified TCR beta CDR3 regions from RNA transcripts. HTBI-primed RT-PCR formed the first round, and a multiplex PCR formed the second. TCRdb independently ran MiXCR on the multiplex PCR reads; one entry per CDR3 protein. The data show about 40,000 distinct CDR3 sequences, 45% to 60% seen once. Whole-study findings and limits: Ophthalmopathy could be told apart from stable hyperthyroidism by a 13-signature model (about 89% sensitivity, approximately 76% specificity). The authors also found most expanded thyroid clonotypes above 0.001 frequency in blood.

Ophthalmopathy donors were characterized by moderate-to-severe activity, CAS of at least 3, NOSPECS of at least 4, and duration under 3 months. The study excluded patients with other autoimmune diseases, uncontrolled infections, pregnancy or lactation. As concerns this clonotype: Its antigen is not known.

Germline V gene sequence: CDR1 WSHSY, CDR2 SAAADI. The CDR3 has 15 residues. The V and J ends lost 8 bases and 9 bases, in that order; junction bases with no gene match: 13. This TCR was sampled from an adult man with Graves' ophthalmopathy. Source material: peripheral blood. The gene calls are TRBV10-2 and TRBJ2-3, with 11 bases lining up with TRBD1. Written as DNA, the CDR3 is TGCGCCAGCGGTATCGGCGGACAGGGGGCCGGAACGCAGTATTTT. As protein: CASGIGGQGAGTQYF.